The rows below give T cell receptor beta chains drawn from one sample of a study of immune evolution from preneoplasia to lung adenocarcinoma. Some clones are missing from TCRdb's copy, which holds only in-frame ones; the method was immunoSEQ multiplex PCR. Of 7,500 to 10,000 clones listed, 85% to 90% are singletons. The sequenced material came from FFPE invasive lung adenocarcinoma tissue. The receptors originated from a person aged 70 to 85 with invasive lung adenocarcinoma. Some clones in this sample may be carry-over from other donors' samples. Each CDR3 is given without its conserved first and last residue. Each record gives: clone size, V gene, J gene, CDR3 protein. A row's size may be missing; if present it is once, few, many or a size class.

abundance: NA; v_gene: TRBV20-1; j_gene: TRBJ1-1; CDR3aa: SASERREAF
abundance: NA; v_gene: TRBV6-1; j_gene: TRBJ1-2; CDR3aa: ASSRGNYGYT
abundance: once; v_gene: TRBV6-6; j_gene: TRBJ1-1; CDR3aa: ASSDGGRVTTEAF
abundance: NA; v_gene: TRBV28; j_gene: TRBJ1-2; CDR3aa: ASSPFLDRSFNYGYT
abundance: NA; v_gene: TRBV7-9; j_gene: TRBJ2-2; CDR3aa: ASSPGQGGTNTGELF
abundance: NA; v_gene: TRBV28; j_gene: TRBJ1-1; CDR3aa: ASSTHRTGGDEAF
abundance: NA; v_gene: TRBV28; j_gene: TRBJ2-6; CDR3aa: ASSLPGANVLT
abundance: NA; v_gene: TRBV19; j_gene: TRBJ2-7; CDR3aa: ASSIGTDYEQY
abundance: few; v_gene: TRBV18; j_gene: TRBJ1-4; CDR3aa: ASSSPHTGRVDEKLF
abundance: NA; v_gene: TRBV19; j_gene: TRBJ1-5; CDR3aa: ASIRTGVGNQPQH
abundance: few; v_gene: TRBV5-8; j_gene: TRBJ1-2; CDR3aa: ASSLVGQGVHGYT
abundance: NA; v_gene: TRBV19; j_gene: TRBJ2-3; CDR3aa: ASSLQGARGTDTQY
abundance: NA; v_gene: TRBV5-1; j_gene: TRBJ1-4; CDR3aa: ASSLRTGQGIGKLF
abundance: NA; v_gene: TRBV29-1; j_gene: TRBJ2-6; CDR3aa: SVEDPWTGPGANVLT
abundance: NA; v_gene: TRBV19; j_gene: TRBJ1-5; CDR3aa: ASNWAVNQPQH
abundance: NA; v_gene: TRBV11-2; j_gene: TRBJ1-2; CDR3aa: ASSLLQGAGGYT
abundance: NA; v_gene: TRBV27; j_gene: TRBJ2-2; CDR3aa: ASSLTGFTGELF
abundance: NA; v_gene: TRBV19; j_gene: TRBJ1-5; CDR3aa: ASSMGRGGEQPQH
abundance: NA; v_gene: TRBV11-2; j_gene: TRBJ2-7; CDR3aa: ASSLTASGTYEQY
abundance: NA; v_gene: TRBV4-2; j_gene: TRBJ2-6; CDR3aa: ASSQDRASGANVLT
abundance: NA; v_gene: TRBV27; j_gene: TRBJ2-1; CDR3aa: ASRGLFRGQGADEQF
abundance: NA; v_gene: TRBV2; j_gene: TRBJ2-7; CDR3aa: ASSAQGFNEQY
abundance: NA; v_gene: TRBV7-9; j_gene: TRBJ1-5; CDR3aa: ASSPPGGRQPQH
abundance: NA; v_gene: TRBV6-5; j_gene: TRBJ2-5; CDR3aa: ASTPAGYQTQY
abundance: NA; v_gene: TRBV29-1; j_gene: TRBJ2-7; CDR3aa: SVARDYEQY
abundance: NA; v_gene: TRBV29-1; j_gene: TRBJ2-1; CDR3aa: SVEESSDNEQF
abundance: NA; v_gene: TRBV7-2; j_gene: TRBJ2-7; CDR3aa: ASSSIDKSYEQY